The next 20 T cell receptor beta chains were all read from a single sample in a study of blood T cell repertoires in COVID-19. Libraries were prepared by immunoSEQ multiplex PCR; TCRdb keeps only in-frame clonotypes and omits some of them. This sample carries around 200,000 clones, roughly 85% of them seen once, and the ten largest clones take 15% to 20%. Sequencing was done on a sample of PBMCs or T cells enriched from blood (not recorded which). The receptor source for this set is a man aged 40-50 years who had recovered from COVID-19.

The chain employs TRBV4-3 and TRBJ2-7, with TRBD1 identical over 8 bases. Trimming took 0 bases from V and 2 from J; bases not matched to a gene: 15. CDR1 LGHNA and CDR2 YSLEER come from the germline V gene. CDR3 length equals 19 residues. Here the CDR3 DNA reads TGCGCCAGCAGCCAAGATGTGAGGACAGGGTATTCACCCGCCTACGAGCAGTACTTC. Protein: CASSQDVRTGYSPAYEQYF.

The chain employs TRBV10-1 and TRBJ2-7, with 7 positions matching TRBD1. Germline V gene sequence: CDR1 WNHNN, CDR2 SYGVQD (reference sequence). The CDR3 loop spans 18 amino acids. V shed 4 bases and J 1 base; nucleotides not matched to a gene: 16. The CDR3 region is CASSGSETGVRVSYEQYF. As DNA, the CDR3 is TGCGCCAGCAGTGGATCGGAAACAGGGGTGAGGGTATCCTACGAGCAGTACTTC.

The J gene is TRBJ2-1, the V gene TRBV5-4, with 8 bases identical to TRBD1. The CDR3 has 15 residues. Germline values: CDR1 SGHNT, CDR2 YYREEE (reference sequence). V gave up 4 bases and J gave up 7 bases; unmatched junction bases: 10. The CDR3 DNA follows: TGTGCCAGCAGCCCCAGACAGGGGATAGGTAATGAGCAGTTCTTC. Protein sequence: CASSPRQGIGNEQFF.

The rearrangement links TRBV10-3 to TRBJ1-1; D not resolved. CDR1 ENHRY and CDR2 SYGVKD come from the germline V gene. The CDR3 sequence is 12 residues long. V was trimmed by 3 bases and J by 4 bases, leaving 6 bases between them. The CDR3 DNA is TGTGCCATCAGTGATGTCCGCACTGAAGCTTTCTTT. This encodes CAISDVRTEAFF.

This clone was detected a few times. CDR3: CASSEYRVGGYTF. The CDR3 bases are TGTGCCAGCAGTGAATACAGGGTGGGTGGCTACACCTTC. J is TRBJ1-2 and V is TRBV2; tentatively, D is TRBD1 (6 bases). Germline values: CDR1 SNHLY, CDR2 FYNNEI. V lost 2 bases to trimming and J lost 7 bases, with 11 bases between them. This CDR3 region has 13 residues.

This rearrangement joins TRBV9 to TRBJ2-1; 8 positions match TRBD1. Germline trimming cut 0 bases from V and 0 bases from J; bases unmatched to any gene: 2. Germline V gene sequence: CDR1 SGDLS, CDR2 YYNGEE. The CDR3 runs 16 residues. As DNA, the CDR3 is TGTGCCAGCAGCGTAGGAGGACAGGGCTCCTACAATGAGCAGTTCTTC. It encodes CASSVGGQGSYNEQFF.

This rearrangement joins TRBV6-7 to TRBJ2-7; 9 bases align to TRBD2. TRBV6-7 is annotated as an ORF whose role is uncertain. CDR3 size: 17 residues. The V segment lost 5 bases and the J segment 4 bases; nucleotides outside the gene matches: 15. The CDR3, as DNA: TGTGCCAGCAGTGGGACCGCGGGGGGGCCTTTCTTATACGAGCAGTACTTC. This gives the protein CASSGTAGGPFLYEQYF.

The chain employs TRBV9 and TRBJ2-7, with D maybe TRBD2 (6 bases). V lost 0 bases and J lost 2, with 12 bases in between. CDR3 length: 15 amino acids. Germline assignment: CDR1 SGDLS and CDR2 YYNGEE. The CDR3 DNA is TGTGCCAGCAGCGTAGGGGGACTGGGAACCTACGAGCAGTACTTC. This codes for CASSVGGLGTYEQYF.

This clone was seen just once. V gene TRBV28 combines with J gene TRBJ1-2; the D is unclear. The CDR3 length is 13 residues. V was cut by 6 bases and J by 3 bases, with 11 bases left in between. Germline assignment: CDR1 MDHEN and CDR2 SYDVKM. CDR3 sequence reads: CASSPGQDYGYTF. DNA of the CDR3: TGTGCCAGCAGCCCCGGTCAGGACTATGGCTACACCTTC.

The chain couples TRBV10-3 to TRBJ1-4; 9 positions agree with TRBD1. With 2 bases clipped from V and 7 bases from J, the junction kept 2 bases outside the gene matches. The germline V gene has CDR1 ENHRY and CDR2 SYGVKD. The CDR3 is made up of 14 amino acids. CDR3 in amino acids: CAISEGTGSEKLFF. The CDR3 nucleotides are TGTGCCATCAGTGAGGGGACAGGGTCTGAAAAACTGTTTTTT.

The genes are TRBV12-1 and TRBJ2-3; TRBD2 is the table's D call, not checked against the DNA. TRBV12-1 is labeled a pseudogene. CDR3 length: 19 residues. CDR3 loop: CASSLGLAGGPRGADTQYF. CDR3 sequence (DNA): TGTGCCAGCAGCCTAGGACTAGCGGGAGGGCCGAGAGGGGCAGATACGCAGTATTTT.

V is TRBV5-6 and J is TRBJ1-2; weak D call: TRBD1 (5 bases). Germline V CDR1 and CDR2: SGHDT, YYEEEE. Trimming shortened V by 2 bases and J by 4 bases, and 15 bases separated the two germline ends. This CDR3 has 15 residues. For the CDR3, the DNA is TGTGCCAGCAGCTTAAGCGGGACCCCACTCTATGGCTACACCTTC. Its protein is CASSLSGTPLYGYTF.

The rearrangement links TRBV7-8 to TRBJ1-1; 7 bases fit TRBD1. The junction had 3 bases not matched to a gene; V was cut back by 0 bases and J by 2 bases. The CDR3 covers 15 residues. Germline CDR1 and CDR2: SGHVS and FQNEAQ. The CDR3 protein is CASSLARGLNTEAFF. The CDR3 DNA follows: TGTGCCAGCAGCTTAGCAAGGGGGCTAAACACTGAAGCTTTCTTT.

The chain employs TRBV5-6 and TRBJ1-3; D may be TRBD1 (6 bases). This CDR3 is 17 amino acids long. CDR1 is SGHDT and CDR2 is YYEEEE in the germline V gene. V gave up 4 bases and J gave up 0 bases, with 17 bases separating them. The CDR3 DNA follows: TGTGCCAGCAGCAACACGGCAACAGGGTTCTCTGGAAACACCATATATTTT. It translates to CASSNTATGFSGNTIYF.

This chain joins TRBV28 and TRBJ2-1, with TRBD2 matching 8 bases. The germline V gene has CDR1 MDHEN and CDR2 SYDVKM. The CDR3 is made up of 15 amino acids. With V trimmed by 6 bases and J by 4 bases, 8 bases remained unmatched. CDR3 sequence reads: CASSLREGGYNEQFF. In DNA form, the CDR3 reads TGTGCCAGCAGCCTCCGGGAGGGTGGGTACAATGAGCAGTTCTTC.

This clone is a singleton in its sample. The rearrangement joins TRBV7-3 to TRBJ2-1; 10 positions match TRBD2. CDR1 is SGHTA, CDR2 FQGTGA, per germline. The ends lost 5 bases at V and 7 bases at J; junction bases unmatched: 11. The CDR3 has 16 residues. The DNA of the CDR3 is TGTGCCAGCAGCCGAGTGGGCCTAGCGGGAGTAAATGAGCAGTTCTTC. This sequence encodes CASSRVGLAGVNEQFF.

The chain has TRBV25-1 and TRBJ2-3; 9 bases are shared with TRBD1. With V trimmed by 1 base and J by 5 bases, 4 bases remained unmatched. The CDR3 is 15 amino acids. Germline CDR1 is MGHDK and CDR2 is SYGVNS. CDR3 sequence: CASSEWGQGGDTQYF. CDR3 in DNA: TGTGCCAGCAGTGAATGGGGACAGGGTGGAGATACGCAGTATTTT.

The rearrangement uses TRBV29-1 and TRBJ1-5; D is undetermined. Trimming removed 4 bases at V and 0 bases at J, with 7 bases between. The V gene's germline CDR1 is SQVTM and CDR2 ANQGSEA. The CDR3 is 13 amino acids. CDR3 nucleotide sequence: TGCAGCGTTGGTTTCGGTAGCAATCAGCCCCAGCATTTT. This sequence encodes CSVGFGSNQPQHF.

CDR3 amino acids: CASSRDRFNEQFF. CDR3 DNA: TGTGCCAGCAGTAGAGACAGGTTCAATGAGCAGTTCTTC. The chain is built from TRBV12-3 or TRBV12-4 and TRBJ2-1, with D maybe TRBD1 (6 bases). CDR3 size: 13 residues. V lost 5 bases and J 6 bases, leaving 11 bases between the germline ends.

In its sample, this clone was seen a few times. This chain connects TRBV13 to TRBJ2-7, with 9 nucleotides matching TRBD2. From germline, CDR1 is PRHDT and CDR2 FYEKMQ (reference sequence). There are 16 residues in the CDR3. V gave up 4 bases and J gave up 0 bases; unmatched junction bases: 7. The CDR3 nucleotides are TGTGCCAGCAGCTCAGTTAGTAGCGGGAGCTCCTACGAGCAGTACTTC. Amino acids: CASSSVSSGSSYEQYF.